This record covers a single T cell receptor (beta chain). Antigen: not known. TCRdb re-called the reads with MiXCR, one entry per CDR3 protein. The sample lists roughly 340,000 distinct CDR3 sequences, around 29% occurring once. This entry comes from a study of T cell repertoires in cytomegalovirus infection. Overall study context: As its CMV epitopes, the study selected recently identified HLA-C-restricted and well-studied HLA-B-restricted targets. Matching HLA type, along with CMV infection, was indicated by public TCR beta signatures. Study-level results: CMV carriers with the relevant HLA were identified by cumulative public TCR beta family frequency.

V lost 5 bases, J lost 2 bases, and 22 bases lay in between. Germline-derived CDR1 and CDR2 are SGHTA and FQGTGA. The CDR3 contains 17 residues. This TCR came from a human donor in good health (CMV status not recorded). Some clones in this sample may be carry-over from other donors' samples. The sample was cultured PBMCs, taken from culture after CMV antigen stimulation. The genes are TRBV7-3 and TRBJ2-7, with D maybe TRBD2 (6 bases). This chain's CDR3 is CASSPGRILREPYEQYF. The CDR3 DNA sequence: TGTGCCAGCAGCCCAGGGCGCATTCTTCGGGAGCCCTACGAGCAGTACTTC.